These T cell receptor beta chains were read from a single sample in a study of naive and memory T cell subsets. TCRdb called the UMI-ligation and nested PCR reads again in MiXCR, with one record for every CDR3 protein. This repertoire shows 120,000 to 150,000 distinct CDR3 sequences, approximately 21% found once; its top ten account for roughly 0.68%. The sample comprised naive CD8+ T cells from blood. The receptors here all came from a human donor in good health. Both conserved end residues are part of each CDR3. A D gene is named only where the DNA matches it firmly. Clone size appears in some rows only: once, few, many, or a class for an expanded clone.

v_call	j_call	d_call	clone_size	cdr3_aa	cdr3_nt
TRBV11-2	TRBJ2-1	NA	few	CASSLAHLLDEQFF	TGTGCCAGCAGCTTAGCGCACCTCTTGGATGAGCAGTTCTTC
TRBV6-5	TRBJ2-5	NA	few	CASSYGVGTSEETQYF	TGTGCCAGCAGTTACGGAGTTGGGACATCAGAGGAGACCCAGTACTTC
TRBV12-3/TRBV12-4	TRBJ2-1	NA	NA	CASSFGGSNNEQFF	TGTGCCAGCAGTTTCGGTGGATCCAACAATGAGCAGTTCTTC
TRBV29-1	TRBJ1-2	NA	few	CSVVLGQNYGYTF	TGCAGCGTTGTACTAGGACAGAACTATGGCTACACCTTC
TRBV5-5	TRBJ1-1	NA	NA	CASSPYPGLRRAEAFF	TGTGCCAGCAGCCCGTACCCCGGGCTCAGAAGGGCTGAAGCTTTCTTT
TRBV4-1	TRBJ2-5	TRBD2	NA	CASSPRLLADQETQYF	TGCGCCAGCAGCCCACGCCTACTAGCGGACCAAGAGACCCAGTACTTC
TRBV6-5	TRBJ1-1	NA	NA	CASSYSGREAFF	TGTGCCAGCAGTTACTCAGGGAGGGAAGCTTTCTTT
TRBV4-3	TRBJ2-7	NA	few	CASSQDYGTRGYEQYF	TGCGCCAGCAGCCAAGATTATGGGACCCGAGGGTACGAGCAGTACTTC
TRBV6-6	TRBJ2-3	NA	few	CASRFVDTDTQYF	TGTGCCAGCAGGTTCGTGGACACAGATACGCAGTATTTT
TRBV12-3/TRBV12-4	TRBJ2-1	TRBD2	few	CASSLSGAGNEQFF	TGTGCCAGCAGTTTAAGCGGGGCCGGTAATGAGCAGTTCTTC
TRBV5-6	TRBJ2-1	NA	NA	CASSLGPGMGYNEQFF	TGTGCCAGCAGCTTAGGCCCGGGTATGGGTTACAATGAGCAGTTCTTC
TRBV3-1	TRBJ1-5	NA	few	CASSQDPAGQPQHF	TGTGCCAGCAGCCAAGATCCGGCCGGGCAGCCCCAGCATTTT
TRBV6-5	TRBJ2-5	NA	NA	CASSYGQGLRETQYF	TGTGCCAGCAGTTATGGGCAGGGATTGCGGGAGACCCAGTACTTC
TRBV27	TRBJ1-1	TRBD1	NA	CASSFTGGNTEAFF	TGTGCCAGCAGTTTCACAGGGGGCAACACTGAAGCTTTCTTT
TRBV7-2	TRBJ2-1	TRBD1	NA	CASSSDRGVKDYNEQFF	TGTGCCAGCAGCTCGGACAGGGGGGTAAAAGACTACAATGAGCAGTTCTTC
TRBV25-1	TRBJ2-3	NA	few	CASSEIFDSTDTQYF	TGTGCCAGCAGTGAGATTTTCGACAGCACAGATACGCAGTATTTT